This TCR beta chain originates from a study of shared clonotypes between healthy human individuals. From germline, CDR1 is LNHDA and CDR2 SQIVND (reference sequence). The V gene lost 3 bases and the J gene lost 6 bases, with 15 bases spanning the gap. There are 14 residues in the CDR3. Here immunoSEQ multiplex PCR was the method, and the copy in TCRdb shows in-frame clones only, minus some. Of a few million clones in the sample, over 90% were seen once. This receptor was identified in a man aged 18 to 29 in good health. Some clones in this sample may be carry-over from other donors' samples. The chain has TRBV19 and TRBJ2-7; D not certain. The sequencing sample was made of naive CD4+ T cells from PBMCs. As to subset: CD45RA+ positively selected. The CDR3 spells CASSIGPYPGEQYF. The CDR3 DNA reads as TGTGCCAGTAGTATTGGTCCCTATCCTGGCGAGCAGTACTTC.